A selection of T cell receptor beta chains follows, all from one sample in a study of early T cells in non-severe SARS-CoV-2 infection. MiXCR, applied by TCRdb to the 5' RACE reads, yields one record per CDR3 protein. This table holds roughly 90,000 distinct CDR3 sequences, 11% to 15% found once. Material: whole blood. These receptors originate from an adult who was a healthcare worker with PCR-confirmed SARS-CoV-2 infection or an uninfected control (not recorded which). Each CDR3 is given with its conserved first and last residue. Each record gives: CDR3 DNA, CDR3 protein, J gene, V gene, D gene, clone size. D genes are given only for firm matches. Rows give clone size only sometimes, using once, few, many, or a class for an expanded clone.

TGTGCCAGCAGTTATGGACGGCGGGGCGTTAACTATGGCTACACCTTC,CASSYGRRGVNYGYTF,TRBJ1-2,TRBV6-5,NA,many
TGTGCTAGCAGCCTCCGCTCCACTAGCGGGGAGGGGGAGACCCAGTACTTC,CASSLRSTSGEGETQYF,TRBJ2-5,TRBV7-7,TRBD2,NA
TGTGCCAGCAGCTCGGGACTAGCGGGAGTTTTCCCAGATACGCAGTATTTT,CASSSGLAGVFPDTQYF,TRBJ2-3,TRBV7-2,TRBD2,few
TGTGCCAGTAGTACCTGGACTAGAAGCACAGATACGCAGTATTTT,CASSTWTRSTDTQYF,TRBJ2-3,TRBV19,TRBD2,NA
TGTGCCAGCAGTGACAACCGGGACAGGGTTGCACCCCTCCACTTT,CASSDNRDRVAPLHF,TRBJ1-6,TRBV6-1,TRBD1,NA
TGTGCCAGCAGTTACTCTGGCGGGGTCTACGAGCAGTACTTC,CASSYSGGVYEQYF,TRBJ2-7,TRBV6-5,NA,many
TGTGCCAGCAGCAAGCTAGCGGGGGCCCTGACGGATACGCAGTATTTT,CASSKLAGALTDTQYF,TRBJ2-3,TRBV7-9,TRBD2,once
TGTGCCAGCAGCTCGATAGAGGGGCTCCGGGGAAAACTGTTTTTT,CASSSIEGLRGKLFF,TRBJ1-4,TRBV7-9,NA,few
TGCGCCAGCGGCCCGGGACAGGTCACAGATACGCAGTATTTT,CASGPGQVTDTQYF,TRBJ2-3,TRBV5-1,TRBD1,NA
TGTGCCAGCAGCTTCCCGATCACAGATACGCAGTATTTT,CASSFPITDTQYF,TRBJ2-3,TRBV7-9,NA,few
TGCAGCGCCACCCGGGAACAGGGGTCCTACAATGAGCAGTTCTTC,CSATREQGSYNEQFF,TRBJ2-1,TRBV29-1,TRBD1,NA
TGCAGCGTTGAGACAGGGAACTATGGCTACACCTTC,CSVETGNYGYTF,TRBJ1-2,TRBV29-1,TRBD1,many
TGTGCCAGCAGTCAAACCAAAAACTACGAGCAGTACTTC,CASSQTKNYEQYF,TRBJ2-7,TRBV27,NA,few
TGTGCCAGCAGCCCTGACAGGGACCATGGCTACACCTTC,CASSPDRDHGYTF,TRBJ1-2,TRBV6-5,TRBD1,many
TGTGCCAGCAGTTACGCTGGTGAAGTCTCCGGAAACACCATATATTTT,CASSYAGEVSGNTIYF,TRBJ1-3,TRBV6-6,NA,few
TGTGCCAGCAGCGCCTCATGGACGACACATGGGGCCAACGTCCTGACTTTC,CASSASWTTHGANVLTF,TRBJ2-6,TRBV11-2,NA,many
TGTGCCAGCAGTGGGACCGGGACCCAGGACACTGAAGCTTTCTTT,CASSGTGTQDTEAFF,TRBJ1-1,TRBV27,NA,once
TGTGTCAGCACTCCTCCCAGCGGCAGTCCCTACGAGCAGTACTTC,CVSTPPSGSPYEQYF,TRBJ2-7,TRBV7-9,NA,NA
TGTGCCAGCAGCTTATCGTCCTTAGCGGGGGGGAGCTCCTACAATGAGCAGTTCTTC,CASSLSSLAGGSSYNEQFF,TRBJ2-1,TRBV7-9,TRBD2,NA
TGCAGCGTTGTCCAAGGACAGGGGGCCCAAGAGACCCAGTACTTC,CSVVQGQGAQETQYF,TRBJ2-5,TRBV29-1,TRBD1,NA
TGTGCCAGCAGCTTTACAGGGGGTGCCACCCGGGAGCTGTTTTTT,CASSFTGGATRELFF,TRBJ2-2,TRBV7-3,TRBD1,NA
TGCAGTGCTAGAGGAAACCCTAGCGGTCCCTACAATGAGCAGTTCTTC,CSARGNPSGPYNEQFF,TRBJ2-1,TRBV20-1,TRBD2,NA
TGCAGCGCTAGACCGGGACAGGGGGACAATGAGCAGTTCTTC,CSARPGQGDNEQFF,TRBJ2-1,TRBV29-1,TRBD1,NA
TGTGCCAGCAGCCGGACAGCGGGTAGGCTTCAGCCCCAGCATTTT,CASSRTAGRLQPQHF,TRBJ1-5,TRBV5-6,NA,many
TGTGCCAGCAGTTACATCGGGACAGGGACTGGAAACACCATATATTTT,CASSYIGTGTGNTIYF,TRBJ1-3,TRBV6-2/TRBV6-3,TRBD1,NA
TGTGCCAGCAGCCAAGTCGGGTACATGGATGAAAAACTGTTTTTT,CASSQVGYMDEKLFF,TRBJ1-4,TRBV3-1,NA,many
TGTGCCAGCAGTTCTACAGGAGACTCTGGGGCCAACGTCCTGACTTTC,CASSSTGDSGANVLTF,TRBJ2-6,TRBV28,NA,many
TGTGCCAGTAGTATATGGGGGGAGCAGTTCTTC,CASSIWGEQFF,TRBJ2-1,TRBV19,NA,few
TGTGCCAGCAGTGAGGCGTCGGTGAACGAGCAGTACTTC,CASSEASVNEQYF,TRBJ2-7,TRBV6-1,NA,NA
TGTGCCAGCAGCTTAGTAGGGGGGGTATCCACAGATACGCAGTATTTT,CASSLVGGVSTDTQYF,TRBJ2-3,TRBV11-2,NA,NA
TGTGCCAGCAGCTCTCTTACAGGGTTTGGGACCCAGTACTTC,CASSSLTGFGTQYF,TRBJ2-5,TRBV11-2,NA,NA
TGTGCCAGCAGTTACTTTCCGAATCAGCCCCAGCATTTT,CASSYFPNQPQHF,TRBJ1-5,TRBV6-5,NA,many
TGTGCCAGTAGTATGCCCGGGGACAGAAGACTCACCGGGGAGCTGTTTTTT,CASSMPGDRRLTGELFF,TRBJ2-2,TRBV19,TRBD1,few
TGTGCCAGTAGAGGGGGGCATTGGGAGGCGATGGATACGCAGTATTTT,CASRGGHWEAMDTQYF,TRBJ2-3,TRBV19,NA,many
TGTGCCAGCATTCCCACCGGTGGGCGGAACACTGAAGCTTTCTTT,CASIPTGGRNTEAFF,TRBJ1-1,TRBV27,NA,NA
TGTGCCAGCAGCTTAGGAATAGGATGGGCTGACAATGAGCAGTTCTTC,CASSLGIGWADNEQFF,TRBJ2-1,TRBV11-2,NA,many